Each of the 26 T cell receptor beta chains below was sequenced from the same sample in a study of T cell changes during pregnancy in multiple sclerosis. The protocol was immunoSEQ multiplex PCR, while the TCRdb copy is restricted to in-frame clones and leaves out a portion. The repertoire has more than 65,000 clones, 80% to 95% of them found once; the top ten carry under 3%. Sequenced material: peripheral blood, taken in the first trimester of pregnancy. These receptors were taken from a female donor with multiple sclerosis, enrolled in a pregnancy study.

The chain couples TRBV5-1 to TRBJ2-5; 7 nucleotides match TRBD2. V trimming: 4 bases; J trimming: 3 bases; junction bases outside the gene matches: 6. The CDR3 extends over 14 amino acids. CDR1 and CDR2 from the germline V gene are SGHRS and YFSETQ. The CDR3 region has the DNA TGCGCCAGCAGCCCCGGGGGGAACGAAGAGACCCAGTACTTC. Translated: CASSPGGNEETQYF.

This clone was seen a handful of times. The genes are TRBV12-5 and TRBJ1-2, with 7 nucleotides matching TRBD1. V dropped 9 bases and J dropped 8; count of bases not matched to a gene: 12. The germline V gene has CDR1 LGHNT and CDR2 FRNRAP. The length of the CDR3 is 13 residues. In DNA form, the CDR3 reads TGTGCTAGCGTACAGGGGATCTTAGCGGGCTACACCTTC. Protein: CASVQGILAGYTF.

V and J are TRBV6-1 and TRBJ2-7, with 7 bases fitting TRBD2. V lost 1 base, J lost 3 bases, and 3 bases stayed unmatched. CDR1 and CDR2 (germline): MNHNS, SASEGT. The length of the CDR3 is 14 residues. CDR3 residues: CASSEVGLDYEQYF. The CDR3 coding sequence is TGTGCCAGCAGTGAAGTAGGACTAGACTACGAGCAGTACTTC.

The chain uses TRBV28 and TRBJ2-7, with TRBD2 matching over 11 bases. V gave up 5 bases and J gave up 0 bases; unmatched junction bases: 9. Per the germline V gene, CDR1 is MDHEN and CDR2 is SYDVKM. The CDR3 runs 17 residues. The DNA for the CDR3 is TGTGCCAGCAGTCCCCGGAGAACTAGCGGGAGCTCCTACGAGCAGTACTTC. It is translated as CASSPRRTSGSSYEQYF.

This chain links TRBV7-9 with TRBJ2-5; a weak D match, TRBD1 (6 bases). CDR1 is SEHNR, CDR2 FQNEAQ, per germline (reference sequence). The CDR3 runs to 16 residues. Between the trimmed V and J ends, which lost 5 bases and 0 bases, there was a span of 16 bases. CDR3 bases: TGTGCCAGCAGCCCCACCGACAGGTCCTACCAAGAGACCCAGTACTTC. As protein: CASSPTDRSYQETQYF.

The CDR3 region is CASSLRGAGTNYEQYF. The CDR3, as DNA: TGTGCCAGCAGCTTACGGGGGGCAGGGACCAACTACGAGCAGTACTTC. The chain has TRBV7-4 and TRBJ2-7; D possibly corresponds to TRBD2 (7 bases). CDR1 is SGHVT and CDR2 is SQSDAQ in the germline V gene. V lost 2 bases and J lost 3, with 17 bases in between. The CDR3 covers 16 residues.

This sequence joins TRBV27 and TRBJ2-7; 8 bases agree with TRBD1. Per germline, CDR1 MNHEY and CDR2 SMNVEV (reference sequence). The ends lost 5 bases at V and 3 bases at J; junction bases unmatched: 6. This CDR3 has 14 amino acids. As DNA, the CDR3 is TGTGCCAGCAGTACCGGACAGGGATACTACGAGCAGTACTTC. Residues: CASSTGQGYYEQYF.

This clone was observed a single time. V is TRBV18 and J is TRBJ2-3; 7 bases are a match to TRBD1. Germline values: CDR1 KGHSH, CDR2 LQKENI. This CDR3 comprises 16 residues. With V trimmed by 3 bases and J by 2 bases, 8 bases remained unmatched. CDR3 sequence: CASSPKEGAITDTQYF. CDR3 coding DNA: TGTGCCAGCTCACCGAAAGAGGGGGCAATCACAGATACGCAGTATTTT.

The chain links TRBV19 to TRBJ1-1; TRBD1 aligns across 8 bases. The V segment lost 3 bases and the J segment 8 bases; nucleotides outside the gene matches: 20. From germline, CDR1 is LNHDA and CDR2 SQIVND (reference sequence). This CDR3 contains 18 residues. CDR3 coding DNA: TGTGCCAGTAGTATCGAGGGCAGGGGGCGCACTGTAGTGCCCGAAGCTTTCTTT. It codes for CASSIEGRGRTVVPEAFF. Using reference TRBV19 and TRBJ1-1 for the parts outside the CDR3, the full variable domain is DGGITQSPKYLFRKEGQNVTLSCEQNLNHDAMYWYRQDPGQGLRLIYYSQIVNDFQKGDIAEGYSVSREKKESFPLTVTSAQKNPTAFYLCASSIEGRGRTVVPEAFFGQGTRLTVV.

This rearrangement joins TRBV29-1 to TRBJ2-7, with D maybe TRBD1 (7 bases). Germline CDR1 SQVTM, CDR2 ANQGSEA. With 5 bases removed from V and 1 base from J, the gap between germline ends came to 12 bases. The CDR3 runs to 13 residues. The CDR3 loop reads CSVTGGQSYEQYF. The CDR3 DNA sequence: TGCAGCGTTACCGGGGGACAGTCCTACGAGCAGTACTTC.

The CDR3 coding sequence is TGCGCCAGCAGCTTGGTAGGGGCGACATCCGGAAACACCATATATTTT. It yields the protein CASSLVGATSGNTIYF. The chain has TRBV5-1 and TRBJ1-3; TRBD1 is a possible D gene (5 bases). Germline CDR1 and CDR2: SGHRS and YFSETQ. The CDR3 is 16 residues long. The germline V and J ends were trimmed by 0 bases and 4 bases, with 14 bases remaining between them.

The chain recombines TRBV5-1 with TRBJ1-5; D possibly corresponds to TRBD1 (5 bases). The CDR3 runs 15 residues. Germline CDR1 is SGHRS and CDR2 is YFSETQ. V lost 0 bases to trimming and J lost 6 bases, with 13 bases between them. In DNA, the CDR3 is TGCGCCAGCAGCTTGGCAGGGTCCCCGGGTCAGCCCCAGCATTTT. It translates to CASSLAGSPGQPQHF.

CDR3 sequence reads: CASKPLGPDNEQFF. The CDR3 DNA reads as TGTGCCAGCAAACCGCTGGGCCCTGACAATGAGCAGTTCTTC. This chain uses TRBV2 with TRBJ2-1; the D is unclear. Trimming stripped 7 bases from V and 5 bases from J, with 15 bases between. The CDR3 sequence is 14 residues long. Germline V gives CDR1 SNHLY, CDR2 FYNNEI.

The chain employs TRBV6-1 and TRBJ2-1; D is possibly TRBD2 (6 bases). This CDR3 is 13 amino acids long. Germline V gene data show CDR1 as MNHNS and CDR2 as SASEGT. V was trimmed by 7 bases and J by 10 bases, leaving 17 bases between them. CDR3 nucleotide sequence: TGTGCCAGCATTCTCCCACTGGGAGGCGAGCAGTTCTTC. Protein product: CASILPLGGEQFF.

The chain joins TRBV13 to TRBJ1-1; 10 nucleotides line up with TRBD1. Losses at the gene ends were 5 bases for V and 9 bases for J; bases not matched to a gene: 9. CDR1 and CDR2 from the germline V gene are PRHDT and FYEKMQ (reference sequence). There are 14 residues in the CDR3. In DNA, the CDR3 is TGTGCCAGCAGCCCCACGGGACAGGGGATGAAAGCTTTCTTT. Its translation is CASSPTGQGMKAFF.

J is TRBJ2-7 and V is TRBV6-5; D not resolved. Trimming shortened V by 6 bases and J by 0 bases, and 6 bases separated the two germline ends. Germline CDR1 reads MNHEY; CDR2 reads SVGAGI. The CDR3 runs 12 residues. This CDR3 reads CASRAGSYEQYF. The CDR3 nucleotides read TGTGCCAGCAGGGCAGGCTCCTACGAGCAGTACTTC.

J is TRBJ2-1 and V is TRBV12-5; D call uncertain. This CDR3 is 16 amino acids long. The V and J ends lost 3 bases and 0 bases respectively, with 12 bases between them. CDR1 is LGHNT, CDR2 FRNRAP, per germline. The CDR3 loop is CASGLPGSSSYNEQFF. The CDR3 DNA reads TGTGCTAGTGGTTTACCGGGTTCGAGCTCCTACAATGAGCAGTTCTTC.

The rearrangement links TRBV11-3 to TRBJ2-5, with TRBD2 matching over 7 bases. The CDR3 loop spans 17 amino acids. V trimming: 5 bases; J trimming: 5 bases; junction bases outside the gene matches: 17. Germline V gene lookup returns CDR1 SGHNT and CDR2 YENEEA. Written as DNA, the CDR3 is TGTGCCAGCAGCCCCGTCCCAGGACTAGGGTTATCGGAGACCCAGTACTTC. Protein product: CASSPVPGLGLSETQYF. Complete variable domain (other parts from reference TRBV11-3 and TRBJ2-5): EAGVVQSPRYKIIEKKQPVAFWCNPISGHNTLYWYLQNLGQGPELLIRYENEEAVDDSQLPKDRFSAERLKGVDSTLKIQPAELGDSAVYLCASSPVPGLGLSETQYFGPGTRLLVL.

The V gene is TRBV28, the J gene TRBJ2-1; a possible D gene is TRBD1 (5 bases). The V end lost 9 bases, the J end lost 5 bases, and 20 bases lay between the germline ends. Germline CDR1 MDHEN, CDR2 SYDVKM. The CDR3 sequence is 15 residues long. The CDR3 nucleotides are TGTGCCAGTTCCGAATCAGGGTGGTCGAACAATGAGCAGTTCTTC. Protein product: CASSESGWSNNEQFF.

The chain recombines TRBV27 with TRBJ2-2; perhaps TRBD1 as D (5 bases). CDR3 length: 14 amino acids. Germline values: CDR1 MNHEY, CDR2 SMNVEV (reference sequence). Trimming took 7 bases from V and 8 from J, leaving 17 bases between them. The chain's CDR3 is CASTLIWGTGELFF. CDR3 coding DNA: TGTGCCAGCACCTTGATCTGGGGCACGGGGGAGCTGTTTTTT.

The chain combines TRBV7-8 with TRBJ2-1; no reliable D call. Germline-derived CDR1 and CDR2 are SGHVS and FQNEAQ. V dropped 0 bases and J dropped 4 bases, with 7 bases sitting between them. The CDR3 runs to 14 residues. CDR3 bases: TGTGCCAGCAGCTTAGCGGTGACTTACAATGAGCAGTTCTTC. Its protein product is CASSLAVTYNEQFF.

The chain carries TRBV5-6 and TRBJ1-2; no reliable D call. The CDR3 consists of 14 residues. Germline loops: CDR1 SGHDT, CDR2 YYEEEE. Trimming removed 0 bases at V and 6 bases at J, with 12 bases between. This CDR3 is CASSLVAGSDGYTF. The CDR3 DNA follows: TGTGCCAGCAGCTTGGTCGCCGGGTCAGATGGCTACACCTTC.

This clone was observed a few times. The rearrangement links TRBV6-6 to TRBJ2-1; D may be TRBD2 (6 bases). Germline V gives CDR1 MNHNY, CDR2 SVGAGI (reference sequence). This CDR3 spans 15 amino acids. Trimming took 2 bases from V and 4 from J, leaving 12 bases between them. CDR3 residues: CASSYAGTRYNEQFF. CDR3 bases: TGTGCCAGCAGTTACGCGGGGACGCGATACAATGAGCAGTTCTTC.

This clone was detected only once. Other DNA sequences in this sample translate to the same CDR3. The chain joins TRBV28 to TRBJ2-6, with D possibly TRBD1 on 6 matching bases. Per germline, CDR1 MDHEN and CDR2 SYDVKM. The CDR3 is 15 amino acids. The V gene lost 6 bases and the J gene lost 0 bases, with 9 bases spanning the gap. In DNA form, the CDR3 reads TGTGCCAGCAGCCAAGGGGGCTCTGGGGCCAACGTCCTGACTTTC. Its protein is CASSQGGSGANVLTF.

This clone was counted a few times. V usage is TRBV2 and J usage is TRBJ1-6, with 9 positions matching TRBD1. The V segment lost 6 bases and the J segment 4 bases; nucleotides outside the gene matches: 4. Per the germline V gene, CDR1 is SNHLY and CDR2 is FYNNEI. CDR3 size: 15 residues. For the CDR3, the DNA is TGTGCCAGCAGAACCGGGACAGGGTATAATTCACCCCTCCACTTT. Translated, it gives CASRTGTGYNSPLHF.

J is TRBJ2-1 and V is TRBV29-1; the D gene is possibly TRBD2 (5 bases). The V gene lost 7 bases and the J gene lost 1 base, with 17 bases spanning the gap. In germline, CDR1 is SQVTM, CDR2 ANQGSEA. The CDR3 covers 15 residues. CDR3 DNA sequence: TGCAGCGCCCTGTTAGCGACGAGTTCCTACAATGAGCAGTTCTTC. This sequence encodes CSALLATSSYNEQFF.